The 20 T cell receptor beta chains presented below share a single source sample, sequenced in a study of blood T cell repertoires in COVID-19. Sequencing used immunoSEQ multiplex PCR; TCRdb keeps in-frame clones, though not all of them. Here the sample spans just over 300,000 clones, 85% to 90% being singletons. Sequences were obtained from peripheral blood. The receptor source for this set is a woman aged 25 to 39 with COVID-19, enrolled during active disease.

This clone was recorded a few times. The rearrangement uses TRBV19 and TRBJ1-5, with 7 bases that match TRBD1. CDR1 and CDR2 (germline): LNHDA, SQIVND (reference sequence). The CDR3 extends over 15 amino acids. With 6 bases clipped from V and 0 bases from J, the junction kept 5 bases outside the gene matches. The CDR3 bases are TGTGCCAGTAGAAGGGACAGATATAGCAATCAGCCCCAGCATTTT. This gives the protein CASRRDRYSNQPQHF.

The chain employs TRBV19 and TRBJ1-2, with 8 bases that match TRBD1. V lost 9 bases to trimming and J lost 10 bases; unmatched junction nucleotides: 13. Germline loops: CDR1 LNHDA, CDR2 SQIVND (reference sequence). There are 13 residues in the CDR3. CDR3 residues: CASAPGTGGSYTF. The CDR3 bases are TGTGCCAGCGCCCCTGGGACAGGAGGTTCCTACACCTTC.

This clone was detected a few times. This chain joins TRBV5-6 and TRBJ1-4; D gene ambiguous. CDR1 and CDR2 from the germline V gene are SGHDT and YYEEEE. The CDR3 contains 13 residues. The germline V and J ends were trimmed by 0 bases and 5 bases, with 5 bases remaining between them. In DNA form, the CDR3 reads TGTGCCAGCAGCTTGGAACTGAATGAAAAACTGTTTTTT. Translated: CASSLELNEKLFF.

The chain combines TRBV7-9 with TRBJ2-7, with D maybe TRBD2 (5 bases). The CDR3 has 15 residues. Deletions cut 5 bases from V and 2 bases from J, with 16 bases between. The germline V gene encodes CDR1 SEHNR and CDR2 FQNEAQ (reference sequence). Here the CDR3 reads CASSGSGSEAYEQYF. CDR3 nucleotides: TGTGCCAGCAGCGGGAGCGGAAGCGAGGCCTACGAGCAGTACTTC.

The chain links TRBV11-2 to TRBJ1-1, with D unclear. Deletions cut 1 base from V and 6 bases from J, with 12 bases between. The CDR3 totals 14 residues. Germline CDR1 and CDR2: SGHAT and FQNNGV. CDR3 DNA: TGTGCCAGCAGCTTAGTCCTACGCCAAGCTGAAGCTTTCTTT. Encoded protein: CASSLVLRQAEAFF.

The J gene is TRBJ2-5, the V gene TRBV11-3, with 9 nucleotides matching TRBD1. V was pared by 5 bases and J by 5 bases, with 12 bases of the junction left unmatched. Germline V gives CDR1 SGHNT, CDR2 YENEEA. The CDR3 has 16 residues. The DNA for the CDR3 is TGTGCCAGCAGCCCCCCGACAGGGGGAAGCCGGGAGACCCAGTACTTC. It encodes CASSPPTGGSRETQYF.

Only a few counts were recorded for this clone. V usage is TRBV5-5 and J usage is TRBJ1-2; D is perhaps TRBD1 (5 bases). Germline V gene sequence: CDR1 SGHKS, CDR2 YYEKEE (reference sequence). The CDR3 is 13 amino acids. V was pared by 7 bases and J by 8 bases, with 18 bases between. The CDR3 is CASGRQGIRGYTF. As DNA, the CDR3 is TGTGCCAGCGGACGTCAGGGTATCCGCGGCTACACCTTC.

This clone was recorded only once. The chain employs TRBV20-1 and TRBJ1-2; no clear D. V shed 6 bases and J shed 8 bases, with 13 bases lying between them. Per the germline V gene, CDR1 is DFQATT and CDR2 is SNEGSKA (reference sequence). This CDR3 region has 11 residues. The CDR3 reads CSAPDISGYTF. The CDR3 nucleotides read TGCAGTGCGCCAGACATCTCAGGCTACACCTTC.

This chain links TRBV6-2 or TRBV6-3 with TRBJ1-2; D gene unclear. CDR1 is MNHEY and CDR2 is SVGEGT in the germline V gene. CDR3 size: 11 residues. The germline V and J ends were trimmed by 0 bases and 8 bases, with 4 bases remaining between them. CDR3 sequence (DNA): TGTGCCAGCAGTTACTCCATGGGCTACACCTTC. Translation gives CASSYSMGYTF.

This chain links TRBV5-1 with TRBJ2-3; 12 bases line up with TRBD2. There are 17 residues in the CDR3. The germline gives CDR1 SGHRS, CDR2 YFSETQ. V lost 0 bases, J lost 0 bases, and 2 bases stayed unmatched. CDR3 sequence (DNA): TGCGCCAGCAGCTTGGGACTAGCGGGGGCGAGCACAGATACGCAGTATTTT. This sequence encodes CASSLGLAGASTDTQYF.

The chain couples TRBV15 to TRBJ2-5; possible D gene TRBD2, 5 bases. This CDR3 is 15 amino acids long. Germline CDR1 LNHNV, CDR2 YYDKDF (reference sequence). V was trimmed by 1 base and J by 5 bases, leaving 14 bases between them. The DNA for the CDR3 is TGTGCCACCAGCAGAGGGGCGGGCAATCGGGAGACCCAGTACTTC. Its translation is CATSRGAGNRETQYF.

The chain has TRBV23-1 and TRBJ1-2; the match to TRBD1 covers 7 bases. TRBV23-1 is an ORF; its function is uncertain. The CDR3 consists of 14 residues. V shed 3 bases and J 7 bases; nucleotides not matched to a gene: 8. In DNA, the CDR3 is TGCGCCAGCAGTCAGGACGGGACAGTTGTTGGCTACACCTTC. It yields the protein CASSQDGTVVGYTF.

CDR3 loop: CASKTSGGINEQFF. The CDR3 region has the DNA TGTGCCAGTAAGACTAGCGGGGGGATCAATGAGCAGTTCTTC. The genes are TRBV2 and TRBJ2-1; 13 bases align to TRBD2. Germline lookup yields CDR1 SNHLY and CDR2 FYNNEI. V lost 9 bases and J lost 6; bases outside the gene matches: 5. CDR3 size: 14 residues.

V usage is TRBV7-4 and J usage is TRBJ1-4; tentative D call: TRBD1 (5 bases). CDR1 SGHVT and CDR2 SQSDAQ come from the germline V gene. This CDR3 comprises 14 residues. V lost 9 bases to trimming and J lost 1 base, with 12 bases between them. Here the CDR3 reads CASYVGETNEKLFF. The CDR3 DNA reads TGTGCCAGTTATGTAGGGGAAACTAATGAAAAACTGTTTTTT.

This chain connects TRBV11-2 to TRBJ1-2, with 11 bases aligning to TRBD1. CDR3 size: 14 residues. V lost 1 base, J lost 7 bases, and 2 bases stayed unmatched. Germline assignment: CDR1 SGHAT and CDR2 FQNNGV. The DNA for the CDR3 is TGTGCCAGCAGCTTAGTGGGACAGGGGGGTGGCTACACCTTC. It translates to CASSLVGQGGGYTF.

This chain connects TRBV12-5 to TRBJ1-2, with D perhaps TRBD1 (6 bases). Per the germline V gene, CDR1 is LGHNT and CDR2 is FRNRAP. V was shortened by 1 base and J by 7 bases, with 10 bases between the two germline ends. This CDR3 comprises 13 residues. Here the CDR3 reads CASGLDRVGGYTF. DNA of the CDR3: TGTGCTAGTGGTTTGGACAGGGTGGGTGGCTACACCTTC.

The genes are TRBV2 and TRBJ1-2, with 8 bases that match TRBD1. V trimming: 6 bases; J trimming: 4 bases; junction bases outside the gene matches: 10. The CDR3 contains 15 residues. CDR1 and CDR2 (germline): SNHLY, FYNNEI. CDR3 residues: CASSAGGYSTYGYTF. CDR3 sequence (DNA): TGTGCCAGCAGCGCAGGGGGCTACAGCACCTATGGCTACACCTTC.

The CDR3 here is CASSKQGRDTGELFF. The CDR3 DNA reads as TGTGCCAGCAGCAAACAGGGAAGGGACACCGGGGAGCTGTTTTTT. The V gene is TRBV11-3, the J gene TRBJ2-2; D is perhaps TRBD1 (6 bases). With 5 bases removed from V and 3 bases from J, the gap between germline ends came to 13 bases. Per germline, CDR1 SGHNT and CDR2 YENEEA. The CDR3 length is 15 residues. The full variable domain, rest sourced from reference TRBV11-3 and TRBJ2-2, is EAGVVQSPRYKIIEKKQPVAFWCNPISGHNTLYWYLQNLGQGPELLIRYENEEAVDDSQLPKDRFSAERLKGVDSTLKIQPAELGDSAVYLCASSKQGRDTGELFFGEGSRLTVL.

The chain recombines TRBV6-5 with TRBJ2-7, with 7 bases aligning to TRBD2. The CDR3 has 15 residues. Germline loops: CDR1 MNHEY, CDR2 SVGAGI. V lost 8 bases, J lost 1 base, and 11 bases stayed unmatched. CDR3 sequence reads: CASAFRDYPSYEQYF. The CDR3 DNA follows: TGTGCCAGCGCGTTCCGGGACTATCCTTCCTACGAGCAGTACTTC.

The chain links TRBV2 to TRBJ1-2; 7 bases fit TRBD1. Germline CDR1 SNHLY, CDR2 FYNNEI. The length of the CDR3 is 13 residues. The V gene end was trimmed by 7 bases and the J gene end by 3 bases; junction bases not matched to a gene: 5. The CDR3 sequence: CASTKQGHYGYTF. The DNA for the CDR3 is TGTGCCAGCACCAAACAGGGGCACTATGGCTACACCTTC.